Each of the 15 T cell receptor beta chains below was sequenced from the same sample in a study of T cell repertoires in ileal Crohn's disease. Time point meaning: neoterminal ileum biopsy at postoperative endoscopy, about 6 months after surgery. Only in-frame clones appear in the TCRdb table, and some are missing; sequencing was by immunoSEQ multiplex PCR. The sample includes about 11,000 clones, just under 75% of them seen just once. Sequencing used ileal tissue. The receptors stem from an adult with Crohn's disease.

The chain has TRBV27 and TRBJ2-7, with D uncertain. The V gene's germline CDR1 is MNHEY and CDR2 SMNVEV (reference sequence). CDR3 length: 14 residues. Trimming removed 3 bases at V and 4 bases at J, with 13 bases between. Here the CDR3 DNA reads TGTGCCAGCAGTTTTCAGGCCCCCGCGTACGAGCAGTACTTC. Protein sequence: CASSFQAPAYEQYF.

The chain carries TRBV29-1 and TRBJ1-2; tentative D call: TRBD1 (5 bases). The germline V gene encodes CDR1 SQVTM and CDR2 ANQGSEA. Trimming cost V 2 bases and J 7 bases, with 17 bases left between them. The CDR3 runs 14 residues. CDR3: CSVETSGRPGGYTF. CDR3 bases: TGCAGCGTTGAAACATCAGGGCGTCCGGGTGGCTACACCTTC.

The genes are TRBV18 and TRBJ1-6; no definite D call. The CDR3 extends over 14 amino acids. Germline assignment: CDR1 KGHSH and CDR2 LQKENI. V gave up 2 bases and J gave up 9 bases, with 11 bases separating them. The CDR3 nucleotides are TGTGCCAGCTCACCAGAGCTGTATGGTTCACCCCTCCACTTT. It specifies CASSPELYGSPLHF.

This clone was detected once. The J gene is TRBJ1-3, the V gene TRBV30; possible D gene TRBD1, 6 bases. CDR3 length equals 14 residues. Trimming left V 0 bases short and J 3 bases short, with 9 bases between. Germline values: CDR1 GTSNPN, CDR2 SVGIG (reference sequence). The CDR3, as DNA: TGTGCCTGGAGTGTCGGGACAAGTGGAAACACCATATATTTT. This codes for CAWSVGTSGNTIYF.

The rearrangement uses TRBV29-1 and TRBJ2-3; 7 nucleotides line up with TRBD1. The CDR3 is 12 residues long. Germline V gene data show CDR1 as SQVTM and CDR2 as ANQGSEA. Trimming took 6 bases from V and 2 from J; bases not matched to a gene: 2. CDR3 bases: TGCAGCGTCGACAGGGACACAGATACGCAGTATTTT. This codes for CSVDRDTDTQYF.

Notes on this clone: The sample contains more than one DNA sequence encoding this CDR3. V and J are TRBV7-8 and TRBJ2-7; D unclear. Trimming cost V 0 bases and J 6 bases, with 3 bases left between them. The CDR3 has 11 amino acids. From germline, CDR1 is SGHVS and CDR2 FQNEAQ. The CDR3: CASSLAREQYF. The CDR3 region has the DNA TGTGCCAGCAGCTTAGCTCGCGAGCAGTACTTC.

V gene TRBV7-2 combines with J gene TRBJ2-2; TRBD2 aligns across 16 bases. Trimming removed 4 bases from V and 2 bases from J; junction bases left unmatched: 7. Germline assignment: CDR1 SGHTA and CDR2 FQGNSA. CDR3 length equals 19 residues. The CDR3 loop reads CASSSGTSGRDLNTGELFF. The CDR3 DNA is TGTGCCAGCAGCTCTGGGACTAGCGGGAGGGACCTAAACACCGGGGAGCTGTTTTTT.

This clone occurred a few times. The chain links TRBV6-1 to TRBJ2-1, with 14 bases aligning to TRBD2. Germline V gives CDR1 MNHNS, CDR2 SASEGT. Losses at the gene ends were 3 bases for V and 4 bases for J; bases not matched to a gene: 5. The CDR3 sequence is 17 residues long. CDR3 DNA: TGTGCCAGCAGTGAGGGACTAGCGGGAGCGTCATACAATGAGCAGTTCTTC. Its translation: CASSEGLAGASYNEQFF.

This chain connects TRBV4-2 to TRBJ2-7, with D possibly matching TRBD2 (6 bases). CDR3 length equals 14 residues. Deletions cut 1 base from V and 3 bases from J, with 10 bases between. Germline CDR1 LGHNA, CDR2 YNFKEQ. The DNA of the CDR3 is TGTGCCAGCAGCCAAGTTGAGGGAGGCTACGAGCAGTACTTC. This codes for CASSQVEGGYEQYF.

This chain links TRBV18 with TRBJ1-2; tentative D call: TRBD1 (6 bases). V lost 2 bases to trimming and J lost 4 bases, with 14 bases between them. The CDR3 length is 15 residues. CDR1 KGHSH and CDR2 LQKENI come from the germline V gene. The CDR3 loop reads CASSPTGSEAYGYTF. The CDR3 DNA reads TGTGCCAGCTCACCAACAGGGTCAGAGGCCTATGGCTACACCTTC.

The chain employs TRBV6-5 and TRBJ2-7; 9 bases line up with TRBD1. V lost 1 base, J lost 5 bases, and 9 bases stayed unmatched. CDR1 MNHEY and CDR2 SVGAGI come from the germline V gene. The CDR3 is made up of 16 amino acids. CDR3 sequence: CASSYLPGTGRNEQYF. DNA of the CDR3: TGTGCCAGCAGTTACTTACCCGGGACAGGGAGGAACGAGCAGTACTTC.

This sequence joins TRBV6-5 and TRBJ1-1; D gene unclear. Between the trimmed V and J ends, which lost 2 bases and 6 bases, there was a span of 10 bases. CDR1 is MNHEY and CDR2 is SVGAGI in the germline V gene. The CDR3 is 13 residues long. The CDR3 loop is CASSYEGGSEAFF. CDR3 DNA: TGTGCCAGCAGTTACGAAGGCGGATCTGAAGCTTTCTTT.

This clone occurred a few times. The junction differs from germline at one of its ends, possibly a read error. The rearrangement joins TRBV7-7 to TRBJ2-5; 7 bases align to TRBD2. The germline gives CDR1 SSHAT, CDR2 FNYEAQ (reference sequence). This CDR3 comprises 15 residues. The CDR3: CASSLTAGATETQYF. The CDR3 DNA reads TGTGCTAGCAGCTTAACGGCGGGAGCGACAGAGACCCAGTACTTC.

The chain has TRBV27 and TRBJ1-1; the D is unclear. V was clipped by 6 bases and J by 11 bases, with 22 bases between them. CDR1 MNHEY and CDR2 SMNVEV come from the germline V gene (reference sequence). CDR3 length: 14 amino acids. CDR3 region: CASSPNPIGLRAFF. In DNA, the CDR3 is TGTGCCAGCAGCCCCAACCCCATAGGCCTCAGGGCTTTCTTT.

In regard to this clone: Other DNA variants within this sample encode the same CDR3. The chain uses TRBV6-5 and TRBJ1-2; 7 positions match TRBD1. There are 13 residues in the CDR3. Germline assignment: CDR1 MNHEY and CDR2 SVGAGI. J lost 4 bases, V lost 7 bases, and 6 bases had no gene match. The CDR3 DNA reads TGTGCCAGCAAAGCAGGGGGGTCCTATGGCTACACCTTC. Its translation: CASKAGGSYGYTF.